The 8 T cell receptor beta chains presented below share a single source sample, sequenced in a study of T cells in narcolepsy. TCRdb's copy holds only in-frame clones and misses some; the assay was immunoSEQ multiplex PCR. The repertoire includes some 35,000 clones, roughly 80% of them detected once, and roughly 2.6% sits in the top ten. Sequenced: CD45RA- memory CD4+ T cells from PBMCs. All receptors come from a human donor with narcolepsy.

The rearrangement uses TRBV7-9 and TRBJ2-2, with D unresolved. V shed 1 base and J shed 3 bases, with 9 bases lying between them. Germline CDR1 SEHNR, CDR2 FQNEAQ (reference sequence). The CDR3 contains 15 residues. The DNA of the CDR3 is TGTGCCAGCAGCTTAGGACACCTATACACCGGGGAGCTGTTTTTT. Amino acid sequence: CASSLGHLYTGELFF.

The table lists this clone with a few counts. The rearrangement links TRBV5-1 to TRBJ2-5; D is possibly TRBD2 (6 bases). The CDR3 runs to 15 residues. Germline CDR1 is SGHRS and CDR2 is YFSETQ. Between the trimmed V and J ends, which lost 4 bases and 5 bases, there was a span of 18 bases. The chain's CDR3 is CASSLSPGGEETQYF. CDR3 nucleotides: TGCGCCAGCAGCCTCTCCCCAGGAGGGGAGGAGACCCAGTACTTC.

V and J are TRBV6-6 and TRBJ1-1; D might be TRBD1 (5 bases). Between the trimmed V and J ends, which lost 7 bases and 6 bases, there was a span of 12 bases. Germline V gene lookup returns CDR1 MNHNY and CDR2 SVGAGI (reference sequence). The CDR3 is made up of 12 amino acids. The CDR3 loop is CASMTGAAEAFF. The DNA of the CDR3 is TGTGCCAGCATGACCGGGGCGGCTGAAGCTTTCTTT.

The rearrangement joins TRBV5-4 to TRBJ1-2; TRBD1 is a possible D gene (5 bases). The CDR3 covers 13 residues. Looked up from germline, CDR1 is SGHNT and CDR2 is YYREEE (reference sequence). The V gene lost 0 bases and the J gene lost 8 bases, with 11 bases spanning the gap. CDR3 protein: CASSLEGQGGYTF. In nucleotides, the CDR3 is TGTGCCAGCAGCTTGGAGGGGCAGGGAGGCTACACCTTC.

CDR3 bases: TGCGCCAGCAGCCAAGATCTAACGGCAGGGTGGTCACCCCTCCACTTT. Its protein is CASSQDLTAGWSPLHF. J is TRBJ1-6 and V is TRBV4-3; tentative D call: TRBD1 (5 bases). Trimming shortened V by 0 bases and J by 10 bases, and 16 bases separated the two germline ends. The CDR3 extends over 16 amino acids. Germline CDR1 is LGHNA and CDR2 is YSLEER.

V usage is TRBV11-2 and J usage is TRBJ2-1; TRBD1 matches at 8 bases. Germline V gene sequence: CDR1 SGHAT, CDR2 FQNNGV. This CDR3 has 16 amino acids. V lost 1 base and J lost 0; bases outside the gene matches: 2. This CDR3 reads CASSLGTGSSYNEQFF. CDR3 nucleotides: TGTGCCAGCAGCTTAGGGACAGGGAGCTCCTACAATGAGCAGTTCTTC.

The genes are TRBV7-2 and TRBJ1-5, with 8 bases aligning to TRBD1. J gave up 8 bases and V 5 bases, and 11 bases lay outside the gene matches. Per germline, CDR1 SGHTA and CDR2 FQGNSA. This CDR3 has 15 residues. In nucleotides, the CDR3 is TGTGCCAGCAGCCCTTCCGGGACAGGCGAGGAGCCCCAGCATTTT. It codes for CASSPSGTGEEPQHF. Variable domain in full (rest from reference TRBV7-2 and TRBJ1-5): GAGVSQSPSNKVTEKGKDVELRCDPISGHTALYWYRQSLGQGLEFLIYFQGNSAPDKSGLPSDRFSAERTGGSVSTLTIQRTQQEDSAVYLCASSPSGTGEEPQHFGDGTRLSIL.

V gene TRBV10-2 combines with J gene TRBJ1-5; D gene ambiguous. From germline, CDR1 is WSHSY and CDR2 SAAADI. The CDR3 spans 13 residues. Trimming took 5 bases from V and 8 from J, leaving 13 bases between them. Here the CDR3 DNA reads TGCGCCAGCAGTACGGAGCTCTGGGAGCCCCAGCATTTT. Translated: CASSTELWEPQHF.